The following is a T cell receptor (beta chain) sequence with its context. Its antigen is as yet unknown. Profiled with immunoSEQ multiplex PCR; TCRdb holds only in-frame clones, not every one. The sample holds roughly 70,000 clones; around 85% are singletons and the top ten take approximately 0.78%. This sample was included in a study of OX40 agonist ivuxolimab in advanced cancers. The CDR3 has 16 amino acids. Trimming removed 1 base from V and 2 bases from J, with 12 bases in between. Germline V CDR1 and CDR2: SEHNR, FQNEAQ (reference sequence). Broader study findings: In CD8+ T cells, expanded clones were on average more numerous than in CD4+.

The specimen comprised CD4+ or CD8+ T cells sorted from blood, sampled in a trial of the OX40 agonist ivuxolimab. The rearrangement uses TRBV7-9 and TRBJ1-3; no firm D call. The TCR comes from an adult with an advanced solid tumor such as melanoma, head and neck, liver or kidney cancer. This CDR3 reads CASSLGRAITGNTIYF. DNA of the CDR3: TGTGCCAGCAGCTTAGGCCGGGCCATAACTGGAAACACCATATATTTT.